Each of the 6 T cell receptor beta chains below was sequenced from the same sample in a study of immune evolution from preneoplasia to lung adenocarcinoma. Assay: immunoSEQ multiplex PCR; the TCRdb copy retains only in-frame clones and omits some. Of tens of thousands of clones listed, roughly 71% are singletons. Sequencing used FFPE invasive lung adenocarcinoma tissue. Receptors originate from a person aged 55 to 70 with lung adenocarcinoma.

This sequence joins TRBV6-5 and TRBJ2-1; D possibly corresponds to TRBD2 (5 bases). The germline gives CDR1 MNHEY, CDR2 SVGAGI. The V end lost 0 bases, the J end lost 8 bases, and 14 bases lay between the germline ends. The CDR3 contains 15 residues. Here the CDR3 reads CASSYSGGSPYEQFF. The CDR3 DNA sequence: TGTGCCAGCAGTTACTCAGGCGGGTCTCCGTATGAGCAGTTCTTC.

The rearrangement links TRBV29-1 to TRBJ2-2, with 15 nucleotides matching TRBD2. The V gene's germline CDR1 is SQVTM and CDR2 ANQGSEA. The length of the CDR3 is 15 residues. V lost 6 bases and J lost 6; bases outside the gene matches: 5. Here the CDR3 reads CSVLRTSGRAGELFF. CDR3 in DNA: TGCAGCGTCCTCAGGACTAGCGGGAGGGCCGGGGAGCTGTTTTTT.

This clone has only a few counts. In DNA, the CDR3 is TGTGCCAGCAGCGTAGTGAGCGGGAGGGTCAACATTCAGTACTTC. It is translated as CASSVVSGRVNIQYF. The chain recombines TRBV9 with TRBJ2-4; TRBD2 aligns across 10 bases. Germline CDR1 SGDLS, CDR2 YYNGEE. After removal of 0 bases from V and 7 bases from J, the junction contained 4 bases not matched to a gene. This CDR3 has 15 amino acids.

In its sample, this clone is medium-sized. The chain combines TRBV6-1 with TRBJ2-7; no clear D. The CDR3 sequence is 11 residues long. V lost 1 base, J lost 8 bases, and 6 bases lay in between. Looked up from germline, CDR1 is MNHNS and CDR2 is SASEGT. The CDR3 loop is CASSEVAKQYF. CDR3 coding DNA: TGTGCCAGCAGTGAAGTGGCAAAGCAGTACTTC.

This clone was detected only a few times. No DNA is shown, since the ends of the CDR3 on it are uncertain; the CDR3 is the one TCRdb lists. This sequence joins TRBV4-1 and TRBJ2-3; TRBD2 is taken as the D call from the table, unchecked against the DNA. The CDR3 is 17 amino acids in total, end residues counted. Germline V CDR1 and CDR2: MGHRA, YSYEKL. The CDR3 here is CASSLRFGQGRGDTQYF.

The rearrangement links TRBV10-2 to TRBJ2-5; D remains unclear. This CDR3 region has 14 residues. CDR1 is WSHSY and CDR2 is SAAADI in the germline V gene. V shed 4 bases and J shed 2 bases, with 11 bases lying between them. The CDR3 DNA is TGCGCCAGCAGTGGTAGTTCGCGACAAGAGACCCAGTACTTC. Translation gives CASSGSSRQETQYF.